Following are 31 T cell receptor beta chains from one sample sequenced in a study of Graves' ophthalmopathy and Graves' hyperthyroidism. As the template, RNA transcripts were used to amplify TCR beta CDR3 regions. HTBI primers served in a first-round RT-PCR, which a second-round multiplex PCR followed. TCRdb re-called the multiplex PCR reads with MiXCR, one entry per CDR3 protein. The table lists 450,000 to 600,000 distinct CDR3 sequences, less than 45% of them singletons, with about 4.2% in the top ten. Material for sequencing was peripheral blood or thyroid tissue (not recorded which). The receptors here all came from an adult man with Graves' hyperthyroidism.

This clonotype was detected ten times or more. The chain joins TRBV5-6 to TRBJ1-1; D may be TRBD1 (6 bases). Trimming pared 4 bases from V and 3 bases from J, leaving 13 bases between. Germline V gives CDR1 SGHDT, CDR2 YYEEEE. This CDR3 has 14 amino acids. The DNA of the CDR3 is TGTGCCAGCAGCCCGGACAGCAGCGACACTGAAGCTTTCTTT. Translation gives CASSPDSSDTEAFF.

This clonotype was seen repeatedly, ten times or more. This chain links TRBV5-1 with TRBJ2-2; D gene ambiguous. The germline V gene encodes CDR1 SGHRS and CDR2 YFSETQ. CDR3 length: 15 residues. Deletions cut 1 base from V and 1 base from J, with 8 bases between. The CDR3 DNA follows: TGCGCCAGCAGCTTGACAGTTATGAACACCGGGGAGCTGTTTTTT. It translates to CASSLTVMNTGELFF.

This clonotype was picked up many times. The rearrangement uses TRBV5-1 and TRBJ2-7; tentative D call: TRBD2 (6 bases). V was cut by 4 bases and J by 4 bases, with 24 bases left in between. The CDR3 runs 17 residues. CDR1 SGHRS and CDR2 YFSETQ come from the germline V gene. DNA of the CDR3: TGCGCCAGCAGCACCGGCTACTCCGACACCGGAGGGTACGAGCAGTACTTC. Translation gives CASSTGYSDTGGYEQYF.

This clonotype was recorded many times. This rearrangement joins TRBV5-6 to TRBJ1-6, with TRBD1 matching 9 bases. With 3 bases clipped from V and 7 bases from J, the junction kept 8 bases outside the gene matches. The CDR3 covers 16 residues. The germline gives CDR1 SGHDT, CDR2 YYEEEE. The CDR3 DNA is TGTGCCAGCAGCTCCTCCGGGACAGGGCTAAATTCACCCCTCCACTTT. Translation gives CASSSSGTGLNSPLHF.

As to this clonotype: Since a much larger clone is just one base distant, this may be a read error. The chain couples TRBV2 to TRBJ1-2; possibly TRBD1 for D (5 bases). The CDR3 is 18 amino acids. Germline CDR1 SNHLY, CDR2 FYNNEI. Between the trimmed V and J ends, which lost 2 bases and 4 bases, there was a span of 23 bases. This CDR3 is CASSELVSGTGFSYGYTF. CDR3 coding DNA: TGTGCCAGCAGTGAATTAGTATCAGGGACGGGGTTTAGCTATGGCTACACCTTC.

The V gene is TRBV5-1, the J gene TRBJ2-2; 7 nucleotides match TRBD1. Germline CDR1 reads SGHRS; CDR2 reads YFSETQ. CDR3 length equals 15 residues. Trimming cost V 4 bases and J 2 bases; bases outside gene matches: 5. The CDR3 nucleotides are TGCGCCAGCAGCGTGGGACAGTTAAACACCGGGGAGCTGTTTTTT. This translates into CASSVGQLNTGELFF.

The rearrangement uses TRBV7-9 and TRBJ1-1; D not certain. V lost 4 bases and J lost 1, with 13 bases in between. From germline, CDR1 is SEHNR and CDR2 FQNEAQ (reference sequence). This CDR3 is built from 15 residues. CDR3 in DNA: TGTGCCAGCAGCTGGCCGCCCCCTCAGAACACTGAAGCTTTCTTT. Its protein product is CASSWPPPQNTEAFF.

This clonotype showed up just a few times. The chain links TRBV12-3 or TRBV12-4 to TRBJ2-5, with D perhaps matching TRBD1 or TRBD2 (5 bases each). The CDR3 covers 14 residues. Trimming left V 5 bases short and J 1 base short, with 11 bases between. CDR3 sequence: CASSIGASQETQYF. The CDR3 coding sequence is TGTGCCAGCAGTATCGGGGCCTCCCAAGAGACCCAGTACTTC.

This clonotype was found many times. The chain uses TRBV14 and TRBJ1-1; D is undetermined. Germline CDR1 SGHDN, CDR2 FVKESK. The CDR3 totals 14 residues. V lost 0 bases and J 7 bases, leaving 12 bases between the germline ends. The CDR3 loop is CASSQDLQPSEAFF. CDR3 sequence (DNA): TGTGCCAGCAGCCAAGATCTTCAGCCGAGTGAAGCTTTCTTT.

Many counts were recorded for this clonotype. The J gene is TRBJ1-6, the V gene TRBV7-2; 10 nucleotides align to TRBD1. This CDR3 comprises 16 residues. Germline values: CDR1 SGHTA, CDR2 FQGNSA. V was clipped by 1 base and J by 8 bases; unmatched bases: 5. As DNA, the CDR3 is TGTGCCAGCAGCTTAGTTGCGGGACAGGGGTATTCACCCCTCCACTTT. This codes for CASSLVAGQGYSPLHF.

This clonotype was seen at least ten times. The V call is TRBV5-8, the J call TRBJ1-1; 8 bases map to TRBD1. This CDR3 region has 15 residues. Germline CDR1 SGHTS, CDR2 YDEGEE. Trimming cost V 4 bases and J 4 bases; bases outside gene matches: 9. The chain's CDR3 is CASSLLDRASTEAFF. The CDR3 DNA sequence: TGTGCCAGCAGCCTCTTGGACAGGGCGAGCACTGAAGCTTTCTTT. Based on the CDR3 plus reference TRBV5-8 and TRBJ1-1, the full variable domain is EAGVTQSPTHLIKTRGQQATLRCSPISGHTSVYWYQQALGLGLQFLLWYDEGEERNRGNFPPRFSGRQFPNYSSELNVNALELEDSALYLCASSLLDRASTEAFFGQGTRLTVV.

This chain connects TRBV20-1 to TRBJ2-6, with D tentatively TRBD1 or TRBD2 (5 bases each). This CDR3 has 14 residues. The germline V and J ends were trimmed by 1 base and 8 bases, with 12 bases remaining between them. The germline gives CDR1 DFQATT, CDR2 SNEGSKA (reference sequence). CDR3 protein: CSARAFEGSNVLTF. Written as DNA, the CDR3 is TGCAGTGCTAGAGCTTTCGAGGGGTCCAACGTCCTGACTTTC.

The chain has TRBV20-1 and TRBJ2-7; either TRBD1 or TRBD2 may fit D (6 bases each). The J call may be mistaken, given a closer DNA end match to TRBJ2-1. The germline V gene has CDR1 DFQATT and CDR2 SNEGSKA (reference sequence). This CDR3 has 14 residues. The CDR3 reads CSASTGRWANEQFF. The CDR3 nucleotides read TGCAGTGCCAGTACAGGGAGGTGGGCAAATGAGCAGTTCTTC.

As concerns this clonotype: This could be a read error, since a much larger clone is one nucleotide away. The gene calls are TRBV29-1 and TRBJ2-5; 9 bases line up with TRBD1. In germline, CDR1 is SQVTM, CDR2 ANQGSEA. The CDR3 consists of 15 residues. The CDR3 nucleotides read TGCAGCGTTGAAGGGTTGGGACAGGGACAAGAGACCCAGCACTTC. This sequence encodes CSVEGLGQGQETQHF.

This clonotype appeared a few times. V is TRBV28 and J is TRBJ1-2; no clear D. Germline V gives CDR1 MDHEN, CDR2 SYDVKM. The CDR3 covers 14 residues. V lost 2 bases and J 6 bases, leaving 13 bases between the germline ends. The CDR3 reads CASSLGGSRDGYTF. The CDR3 DNA reads as TGTGCCAGCAGTTTAGGCGGGTCTCGGGATGGCTACACCTTC.

The rearrangement uses TRBV4-1 and TRBJ1-4; D not resolved. V lost 0 bases and J lost 0, with 17 bases in between. This CDR3 has 19 amino acids. Germline V gene data show CDR1 as MGHRA and CDR2 as YSYEKL. The CDR3 DNA reads TGCGCCAGCAGCCAAGATCTCGGAGGCGCCCTTGCAACTAATGAAAAACTGTTTTTT. This sequence encodes CASSQDLGGALATNEKLFF.

This chain's CDR3 is CASSLSDRGNTEAFF. CDR3 nucleotides: TGTGCCAGCAGCTTATCGGACAGGGGTAACACTGAAGCTTTCTTT. The genes are TRBV7-9 and TRBJ1-1; 9 positions agree with TRBD1. The CDR3 totals 15 residues. The germline V gene encodes CDR1 SEHNR and CDR2 FQNEAQ (reference sequence). With 2 bases clipped from V and 2 bases from J, the junction kept 3 bases outside the gene matches. The entire variable domain, with the rest obtained from reference TRBV7-9 and TRBJ1-1, is as follows: DTGVSQNPRHKITKRGQNVTFRCDPISEHNRLYWYRQTLGQGPEFLTYFQNEAQLEKSRLLSDRFSAERPKGSFSTLEIQRTEQGDSAMYLCASSLSDRGNTEAFFGQGTRLTVV.

This sequence joins TRBV12-5 and TRBJ2-7; 9 bases line up with TRBD2. Germline V CDR1 and CDR2: LGHNT, FRNRAP. The CDR3 runs to 16 residues. The DNA for the CDR3 is TGTGCCAGCAGCTATGTGATAAGCGGGAGGATAAATGAGCAGTACTTC. Its protein is CASSYVISGRINEQYF. The variable domain in full, with the rest retrieved from reference TRBV12-5 and TRBJ2-7, is DARVTQTPRHKVTEMGQEVTMRCQPILGHNTVFWYRQTMMQGLELLAYFRNRAPLDDSGMPKDRFSAEMPDATLATLKIQPSEPRDSAVYFCASSYVISGRINEQYFGPGTRLTVT.

The chain carries TRBV11-2 and TRBJ1-2; 10 bases line up with TRBD1. This CDR3 spans 19 amino acids. Germline V CDR1 and CDR2: SGHAT, FQNNGV. Trimming cost V 3 bases and J 2 bases; bases outside gene matches: 15. The CDR3 bases are TGTGCCAGCAGCTTCAATAAGGGACAGGGGCTAGGAGGGAACTATGGCTACACCTTC. Its translation is CASSFNKGQGLGGNYGYTF.

This clonotype showed up just a few times. CDR3 in DNA: TGTGCCAGCAGCTTGGGACTATCGAACACCGGGGAGCTGTTTTTT. As protein: CASSLGLSNTGELFF. This chain connects TRBV7-3 to TRBJ2-2, with 7 bases fitting TRBD2. Germline V CDR1 and CDR2: SGHTA, FQGTGA. This CDR3 comprises 15 residues. V dropped 3 bases and J dropped 0; count of bases not matched to a gene: 1. Filled out from reference TRBV7-3 and TRBJ2-2, the complete variable domain reads GAGVSQTPSNKVTEKGKYVELRCDPISGHTALYWYRQSLGQGPEFLIYFQGTGAADDSGLPNDRFFAVRPEGSVSTLKIQRTERGDSAVYLCASSLGLSNTGELFFGEGSRLTVL.

In its sample, this clonotype was seen a few times. One end of the junction does not line up with germline, which may come from a read error. The gene calls are TRBV9 and TRBJ2-2; TRBD1 matches at 10 bases. The CDR3 is 16 amino acids. CDR1 is SGDLS and CDR2 is YYNGEE in the germline V gene. CDR3 DNA: TGCGCCAGCAGCCAACCCCGGGACAGGGGTGCCGGGGAGCTGTTTTTT. Protein sequence: CASSQPRDRGAGELFF.

The chain combines TRBV29-1 with TRBJ1-2; 8 bases match TRBD1. This CDR3 is 13 amino acids long. The V segment lost 8 bases and the J segment 7 bases; nucleotides outside the gene matches: 12. The V gene's germline CDR1 is SQVTM and CDR2 ANQGSEA. CDR3 residues: CSSEGTGSGGYTF. The CDR3 DNA reads as TGCAGCAGTGAAGGGACAGGCAGTGGTGGCTACACCTTC.

The rearrangement uses TRBV25-1 and TRBJ1-1; maybe TRBD1 (5 bases). V was cut by 5 bases and J by 5 bases, with 15 bases left in between. From germline, CDR1 is MGHDK and CDR2 SYGVNS. CDR3 size: 14 residues. The CDR3 loop reads CASSPGAKETEAFF. CDR3 DNA: TGTGCCAGCAGTCCCGGGGCCAAGGAAACTGAAGCTTTCTTT.

Concerning this clonotype: The junction departs from germline at one end; a sequencing error may be responsible. V is TRBV6-1 and J is TRBJ1-1; D not certain. Looked up from germline, CDR1 is MNHNS and CDR2 is SASEGT. There are 14 residues in the CDR3. CDR3 in DNA: TGTGCCGGCAGTGAAGTTAAAGGGAACACTGAAGCTTTCTTT. This translates into CAGSEVKGNTEAFF.

This clonotype was seen more than once but under ten times. The V and J genes are TRBV10-3 and TRBJ2-7; D is ambiguous. The end of the DNA is better explained by TRBJ2-1, so the J call may be wrong. CDR1 ENHRY and CDR2 SYGVKD come from the germline V gene. The length of the CDR3 is 15 residues. In nucleotides, the CDR3 is TGTGCCATCAGTGAGTCAGGCAGGCCTGGCAATGAGCAGTTCTTC. Its translation: CAISESGRPGNEQFF.

The chain combines TRBV7-3 with TRBJ2-7; 12 positions agree with TRBD1. Germline values: CDR1 SGHTA, CDR2 FQGTGA. V trimming: 3 bases; J trimming: 7 bases; junction bases outside the gene matches: 7. CDR3 size: 15 residues. The CDR3: CASSFRDRGQGEQYF. The CDR3 DNA reads as TGTGCCAGCAGCTTCCGGGACAGGGGGCAGGGAGAGCAGTACTTC.

Comment on this clonotype: This may arise from a read error, as a much more abundant clone is one base away. The rearrangement links TRBV20-1 to TRBJ1-4; TRBD1 might be the D (6 bases). The V gene's germline CDR1 is DFQATT and CDR2 SNEGSKA (reference sequence). The CDR3 sequence is 14 residues long. CDR3 in DNA: TGCAGTGCTACAGACAGGTTCCTTAATGAAGAACTGTTTTTT. It yields the protein CSATDRFLNEELFF.

V is TRBV9 and J is TRBJ2-2; no clear D gene. The CDR3 loop spans 14 amino acids. Trimming took 0 bases from V and 3 from J, leaving 6 bases between them. The germline V gene has CDR1 SGDLS and CDR2 YYNGEE. CDR3 coding DNA: TGTGCCAGCAGCGTAGTTCCGGACACCGGGGAGCTGTTTTTT. It encodes CASSVVPDTGELFF.

Ten or more counts support this clonotype. The chain carries TRBV19 and TRBJ1-2; possibly TRBD1 for D (6 bases). This CDR3 is built from 14 residues. The V gene lost 1 base and the J gene lost 2 bases, with 8 bases spanning the gap. CDR1 and CDR2 (germline): LNHDA, SQIVND (reference sequence). The CDR3 reads CASSIARGNYGYTF. The CDR3 DNA sequence: TGTGCCAGTAGTATAGCCAGGGGAAACTATGGCTACACCTTC.

This chain links TRBV12-5 with TRBJ2-7; D may correspond to TRBD1 or TRBD2 (5 bases each). CDR1 LGHNT and CDR2 FRNRAP come from the germline V gene. The V and J ends lost 0 bases and 1 base respectively, with 19 bases between them. CDR3 length: 18 residues. For the CDR3, the DNA is TGTGCTAGTGGTTTGGTGAAAACCCTCGGGACGGCTTCCTACGAGCAGTACTTC. It encodes CASGLVKTLGTASYEQYF.

Details on this clonotype: Since no conserved phenylalanine or tryptophan closes the CDR3, a read error is the likely cause. Because the CDR3's place on the DNA is in doubt, the DNA is left out and the CDR3 is given as listed by TCRdb. The rearrangement joins TRBV30 to TRBJ2-6; TRBD1 is the table's D call, not checked against the DNA. CDR1 is GTSNPN and CDR2 is SVGIG in the germline V gene (reference sequence). Counting both end residues, the CDR3 totals 8 amino acids. The CDR3 here is CAWSAPGQ.